These 32 T cell receptor beta chains were sequenced from one sample in a study of T-cell reconstitution after alpha-beta-depleted transplantation in children. Unique molecular identifiers were built into the TCRbeta library. TCRdb recomputed calls from the PCR reads with MiXCR, one row per CDR3 protein. The sample includes about 190,000 distinct CDR3 sequences, approximately 10% of them seen just once. Sample: PBMCs, taken before TCRalphabeta/CD19-depleted stem cell transplant. The receptors were sampled from a boy between 2 and 10 years old with acute myeloid leukemia, due to receive a stem cell transplant.

In this sample, this clonotype turned up many times. The rearrangement joins TRBV20-1 to TRBJ2-1, with 7 positions matching TRBD2. This CDR3 spans 12 amino acids. The ends lost 6 bases at V and 7 bases at J; junction bases unmatched: 6. Looked up from germline, CDR1 is DFQATT and CDR2 is SNEGSKA (reference sequence). The CDR3 loop is CSASVGGNEQFF. CDR3 coding DNA: TGCAGTGCCAGTGTCGGGGGGAATGAGCAGTTCTTC.

This clonotype occurred a few times. The chain recombines TRBV18 with TRBJ2-6; a possible D gene is TRBD1 (5 bases). In germline, CDR1 is KGHSH, CDR2 LQKENI. Trimming removed 5 bases at V and 1 base at J, with 15 bases between. CDR3 size: 17 residues. The CDR3 nucleotides read TGTGCCAGCTCAAGGGGTGAAGCTCTTTCTGGGGCCAACGTCCTGACTTTC. It translates to CASSRGEALSGANVLTF.

This clonotype has at least ten counts. The chain carries TRBV18 and TRBJ1-5; unclear D gene. V was pared by 3 bases and J by 5 bases, with 8 bases between. This CDR3 spans 13 amino acids. CDR1 is KGHSH and CDR2 is LQKENI in the germline V gene. The CDR3 is CASSPHQDQPQHF. The DNA for the CDR3 is TGTGCCAGCTCACCTCACCAGGATCAGCCCCAGCATTTT.

This chain connects TRBV7-2 to TRBJ2-3; 7 nucleotides agree with TRBD1. The CDR3 is 16 residues long. V dropped 4 bases and J dropped 6; count of bases not matched to a gene: 13. The germline CDR1 and CDR2 sequences are SGHTA and FQGNSA. The CDR3: CASSSNPGTVRDTQYF. The CDR3 nucleotides are TGTGCCAGCAGCTCCAATCCAGGGACAGTCAGGGATACGCAGTATTTT.

Many counts were recorded for this clonotype. The rearrangement uses TRBV9 and TRBJ1-1, with D possibly matching TRBD1 (5 bases). Germline CDR1 is SGDLS and CDR2 is YYNGEE. V lost 0 bases to trimming and J lost 10 bases, with 13 bases between them. The CDR3 spans 13 residues. CDR3 region: CASSVVLDQGAFF. The CDR3 DNA reads TGTGCCAGCAGCGTAGTATTGGACCAGGGAGCTTTCTTT.

In its sample, this clonotype was seen many times. The V and J genes are TRBV20-1 and TRBJ1-5; 12 bases align to TRBD1. The ends lost 6 bases at V and 6 bases at J; junction bases unmatched: 9. The CDR3 runs to 15 residues. Germline V lookup: CDR1 DFQATT, CDR2 SNEGSKA (reference sequence). The CDR3 is CSALTGTGGSQPQHF. CDR3 in DNA: TGCAGTGCCTTGACCGGGACAGGGGGCAGTCAGCCCCAGCATTTT.

This clonotype was detected many times. This chain joins TRBV5-1 and TRBJ2-3, with a weak D call TRBD1 (5 bases). V was cut by 1 base and J by 0 bases, with 9 bases left in between. The germline CDR1 and CDR2 sequences are SGHRS and YFSETQ. This CDR3 has 15 residues. The CDR3 here is CASSLQGVSTDTQYF. The CDR3 nucleotides are TGCGCCAGCAGCTTGCAGGGCGTAAGCACAGATACGCAGTATTTT.

At least ten counts were recorded for this clonotype. CDR3 sequence reads: CASSPGTGVTAFF. The DNA for the CDR3 is TGTGCCAGCAGTCCGGGGACAGGGGTGACGGCTTTCTTT. The chain carries TRBV27 and TRBJ1-1, with 10 bases matching TRBD1. The CDR3 runs to 13 residues. Losses at the gene ends were 5 bases for V and 11 bases for J; bases not matched to a gene: 8. Per germline, CDR1 MNHEY and CDR2 SMNVEV (reference sequence).

This clonotype was counted at least ten times. The rearrangement joins TRBV2 to TRBJ1-2; TRBD1 is a possible D gene (5 bases). Germline V CDR1 and CDR2: SNHLY, FYNNEI. This CDR3 has 12 residues. Trimming took off 7 bases at V and 4 bases at J, with 10 bases between the two ends. The CDR3 sequence is CASNRGIYGYTF. The CDR3 bases are TGTGCCAGCAACCGGGGGATCTATGGCTACACCTTC.

This clonotype occurred many times. The germline gene is not matched at one end of the junction; a read error may be the cause. The V call is TRBV29-1, the J call TRBJ2-2, with D maybe TRBD2 (5 bases). In germline, CDR1 is SQVTM, CDR2 ANQGSEA. The CDR3 length is 12 residues. The CDR3 DNA follows: TGCAGCGTCGACCTAGACACCGGGGATCTGTTTTTT. This gives the protein CSVDLDTGDLFF.

A word on this clonotype: Sequence at one end of the junction differs from germline and may be a read error. J is TRBJ2-7 and V is TRBV28; 10 bases match TRBD1. The CDR3 totals 16 residues. In germline, CDR1 is MDHEN, CDR2 SYDVKM. CDR3 nucleotides: TGTCCCAGCAGTTTCTCCCCGGGACAGGGGCTCTACGAGCAGTACTTC. Its protein product is CPSSFSPGQGLYEQYF.

This clonotype appeared many times. The chain uses TRBV4-1 and TRBJ2-7; 9 bases match TRBD1. V shed 6 bases and J 6 bases; nucleotides not matched to a gene: 12. CDR1 is MGHRA and CDR2 is YSYEKL in the germline V gene. CDR3 length equals 15 residues. The CDR3 sequence is CASSRPDRGGIEQYF. In nucleotides, the CDR3 is TGCGCCAGCAGTCGACCCGACAGGGGGGGAATCGAGCAGTACTTC.

This clonotype was seen repeatedly, ten times or more. A read error is possible here, since a much larger clone lies one base away. This chain uses TRBV3-2 with TRBJ2-3. TRBV3-2 is a documented pseudogene. The CDR3 is 11 residues long. CDR3 sequence: CASSNTDTQYF. CDR3 nucleotide sequence: TGTGCCAGCAGCAACACAGATACGCAGTATTTT.

This clonotype came up many times. This sequence joins TRBV14 and TRBJ2-3; 13 bases line up with TRBD2. The CDR3 has 14 residues. The junction had 5 bases not matched to a gene; V was cut back by 4 bases and J by 10 bases. Looked up from germline, CDR1 is SGHDN and CDR2 is FVKESK. Here the CDR3 reads CASSRTSGSLSQYF. CDR3 coding DNA: TGTGCCAGCAGCCGGACTAGCGGGAGCCTATCGCAGTATTTT.

The chain joins TRBV18 to TRBJ2-1; D gene unclear. With 0 bases removed from V and 4 bases from J, the gap between germline ends came to 10 bases. This CDR3 comprises 15 residues. Germline lookup yields CDR1 KGHSH and CDR2 LQKENI. This chain's CDR3 is CASSPPGFTYNEQFF. CDR3 in DNA: TGTGCCAGCTCACCACCGGGGTTTACTTACAATGAGCAGTTCTTC.

The V call is TRBV5-1, the J call TRBJ1-1; perhaps TRBD1 as D (6 bases). This CDR3 is 13 amino acids long. The germline V gene has CDR1 SGHRS and CDR2 YFSETQ. V lost 7 bases and J lost 0, with 10 bases in between. This chain's CDR3 is CASRQDLNTEAFF. The CDR3 region has the DNA TGCGCCAGCCGACAGGACTTGAACACTGAAGCTTTCTTT.

This clonotype was counted between two and nine times. The chain employs TRBV30 and TRBJ1-3; D is ambiguous. Germline values: CDR1 GTSNPN, CDR2 SVGIG (reference sequence). Trimming stripped 2 bases from V and 2 bases from J, with 16 bases between. The CDR3 extends over 16 amino acids. The CDR3 DNA sequence: TGTGCCTGGAGTAAGATCCCTCAGGTGGCTGGAAACACCATATATTTT. Amino acids: CAWSKIPQVAGNTIYF. The variable domain in full, completed from reference TRBV30 and TRBJ1-3, reads SQTIHQWPATLVQPVGSPLSLECTVEGTSNPNLYWYRQAAGRGLQLLFYSVGIGQISSEVPQNLSASRPQDRQFILSSKKLLLSDSGFYLCAWSKIPQVAGNTIYFGEGSWLTVV.

There are many counts of this clonotype. The rearrangement joins TRBV4-2 to TRBJ2-4; 13 nucleotides align to TRBD2. V shed 2 bases and J 6 bases; nucleotides not matched to a gene: 4. Germline CDR1 reads LGHNA; CDR2 reads YNFKEQ. The CDR3 covers 16 residues. CDR3 residues: CASSQSWTSGRNIQYF. As DNA, the CDR3 is TGTGCCAGCAGCCAATCATGGACTAGCGGGAGAAACATTCAGTACTTC.

Many counts were recorded for this clonotype. This rearrangement joins TRBV5-1 to TRBJ1-2; 8 nucleotides agree with TRBD1. The CDR3 contains 12 residues. V lost 4 bases and J lost 6; bases outside the gene matches: 2. From germline, CDR1 is SGHRS and CDR2 YFSETQ. CDR3 sequence: CASSETGDGYTF. The CDR3 nucleotides read TGCGCCAGCAGCGAGACAGGGGATGGCTACACCTTC.

This clonotype was picked up many times. The chain carries TRBV29-1 and TRBJ2-1; D is undetermined. Trimming pared 5 bases from V and 0 bases from J, leaving 8 bases between. This CDR3 has 13 residues. CDR1 and CDR2 (germline): SQVTM, ANQGSEA. CDR3 in amino acids: CSVQRPSYNEQFF. Here the CDR3 DNA reads TGCAGCGTTCAGAGGCCCTCCTACAATGAGCAGTTCTTC.

This clonotype was counted at least ten times. V usage is TRBV12-5 and J usage is TRBJ1-1; TRBD1 matches 9 bases. Germline V gene sequence: CDR1 LGHNT, CDR2 FRNRAP. The CDR3 contains 14 residues. V lost 5 bases and J lost 5; bases outside the gene matches: 6. CDR3 coding DNA: TGTGCTAGTGGTCCCGGACAGGGGAGAACTGAAGCTTTCTTT. Translated, it gives CASGPGQGRTEAFF. Using reference TRBV12-5 and TRBJ1-1 for the parts outside the CDR3, the full variable domain is DARVTQTPRHKVTEMGQEVTMRCQPILGHNTVFWYRQTMMQGLELLAYFRNRAPLDDSGMPKDRFSAEMPDATLATLKIQPSEPRDSAVYFCASGPGQGRTEAFFGQGTRLTVV.

In this sample, this clonotype turned up a few times. The chain uses TRBV20-1 and TRBJ2-7; 9 bases align to TRBD2. Germline values: CDR1 DFQATT, CDR2 SNEGSKA (reference sequence). After removal of 4 bases from V and 6 bases from J, the junction contained 10 bases not matched to a gene. The CDR3 is 14 amino acids. CDR3 DNA: TGCAGTGCTATGGGTAGCGGGAGTGTCTTCGAGCAGTACTTC. This sequence encodes CSAMGSGSVFEQYF.

There are many counts of this clonotype. The genes are TRBV20-1 and TRBJ1-1; D unresolved. The CDR3 has 14 residues. With 1 base removed from V and 7 bases from J, the gap between germline ends came to 16 bases. CDR1 and CDR2 from the germline V gene are DFQATT and SNEGSKA (reference sequence). As DNA, the CDR3 is TGCAGTGCTAGAGTGGTGTTTATTGAGGGTGAAGCTTTCTTT. Protein product: CSARVVFIEGEAFF.

The table lists this clonotype with many counts. The genes are TRBV9 and TRBJ2-2, with D perhaps matching TRBD2 (6 bases). Trimming removed 0 bases from V and 2 bases from J, with 14 bases in between. The CDR3 consists of 17 residues. Germline V gene sequence: CDR1 SGDLS, CDR2 YYNGEE. This chain's CDR3 is CASSVGLVGLNTGELFF. CDR3 coding DNA: TGTGCCAGCAGCGTAGGACTAGTCGGTCTCAACACCGGGGAGCTGTTTTTT. The full variable domain, its missing parts supplied by reference TRBV9 and TRBJ2-2, is DSGVTQTPKHLITATGQRVTLRCSPRSGDLSVYWYQQSLDQGLQFLIQYYNGEERAKGNILERFSAQQFPDLHSELNLSSLELGDSALYFCASSVGLVGLNTGELFFGEGSRLTVL.

The table lists this clonotype with a few counts. The rearrangement uses TRBV20-1 and TRBJ1-5; D call uncertain. The CDR3 sequence is 11 residues long. Germline V gene data show CDR1 as DFQATT and CDR2 as SNEGSKA (reference sequence). Trimming pared 4 bases from V and 6 bases from J, leaving 7 bases between. Here the CDR3 DNA reads TGCAGTGCTAATAAGGGTCAGCCCCAGCATTTT. Protein sequence: CSANKGQPQHF.

This clonotype was observed a few times. The rearrangement uses TRBV7-9 and TRBJ1-1, with TRBD1 identical over 8 bases. This CDR3 contains 13 residues. Germline CDR1 reads SEHNR; CDR2 reads FQNEAQ (reference sequence). V gave up 5 bases and J gave up 4 bases; unmatched junction bases: 3. The CDR3 is CASSLTGVTEAFF. The DNA for the CDR3 is TGTGCCAGCAGCCTGACAGGGGTCACTGAAGCTTTCTTT.

This clonotype was seen at least ten times. The chain has TRBV7-8 and TRBJ1-1; the match to TRBD1 covers 10 bases. J lost 3 bases, V lost 5 bases, and 9 bases had no gene match. This CDR3 spans 16 amino acids. Germline CDR1 reads SGHVS; CDR2 reads FQNEAQ. The CDR3 here is CASSLWRQGADTEAFF. CDR3 DNA: TGTGCCAGCAGCCTTTGGCGACAGGGGGCGGACACTGAAGCTTTCTTT.

This clonotype was detected many times. The chain combines TRBV15 with TRBJ2-5; 7 positions agree with TRBD2. J gave up 5 bases and V 3 bases, and 9 bases lay outside the gene matches. The CDR3 sequence is 15 residues long. From germline, CDR1 is LNHNV and CDR2 YYDKDF (reference sequence). The DNA for the CDR3 is TGTGCCACCAGCAGGGCCCGCGGGAGCTGGGAGACCCAGTACTTC. Translated, it gives CATSRARGSWETQYF.

This clonotype was recorded many times. The V and J genes are TRBV20-1 and TRBJ1-4, with D perhaps matching TRBD1 (6 bases). Trimming cost V 5 bases and J 7 bases, with 14 bases left between them. Germline lookup yields CDR1 DFQATT and CDR2 SNEGSKA (reference sequence). The CDR3 has 13 amino acids. In DNA form, the CDR3 reads TGCAGTGCTCTTTCAGGGGTGGGTGAAAAACTGTTTTTT. Translation: CSALSGVGEKLFF.

This clonotype was observed at least ten times. The CDR3: CSARAGGLILEQFF. The CDR3 DNA sequence: TGCAGTGCTAGAGCGGGGGGGCTTATCCTTGAGCAGTTCTTC. This chain joins TRBV20-1 and TRBJ2-1; 8 bases align to TRBD2. Germline lookup yields CDR1 DFQATT and CDR2 SNEGSKA (reference sequence). The CDR3 has 14 residues. The V segment lost 1 base and the J segment 9 bases; nucleotides outside the gene matches: 8.

A word on this clonotype: Possible read error: a much larger clone is one base away. No conserved phenylalanine or tryptophan ends this CDR3, so it is likely a read error. This rearrangement joins TRBV3-1 to TRBJ2-5; D tentatively reads TRBD1 or TRBD2 (5 bases each). Germline CDR1 reads LGHDT; CDR2 reads YNNKEL (reference sequence). This CDR3 comprises 15 residues. With 3 bases removed from V and 5 bases from J, the gap between germline ends came to 16 bases. The CDR3, as DNA: TGTGCCAGCAGCCATAGGGGACCTAGAGGGGAGACCCAGTACCTC. This gives the protein CASSHRGPRGETQYL.

This clonotype was detected ten times or more. The chain carries TRBV20-1 and TRBJ2-5; 8 nucleotides align to TRBD2. In germline, CDR1 is DFQATT, CDR2 SNEGSKA (reference sequence). V gave up 4 bases and J gave up 1 base; unmatched junction bases: 2. The CDR3 is 13 residues long. CDR3 bases: TGCAGTGCTACAACTAGCGGCCAAGAGACCCAGTACTTC. Amino acid sequence: CSATTSGQETQYF.